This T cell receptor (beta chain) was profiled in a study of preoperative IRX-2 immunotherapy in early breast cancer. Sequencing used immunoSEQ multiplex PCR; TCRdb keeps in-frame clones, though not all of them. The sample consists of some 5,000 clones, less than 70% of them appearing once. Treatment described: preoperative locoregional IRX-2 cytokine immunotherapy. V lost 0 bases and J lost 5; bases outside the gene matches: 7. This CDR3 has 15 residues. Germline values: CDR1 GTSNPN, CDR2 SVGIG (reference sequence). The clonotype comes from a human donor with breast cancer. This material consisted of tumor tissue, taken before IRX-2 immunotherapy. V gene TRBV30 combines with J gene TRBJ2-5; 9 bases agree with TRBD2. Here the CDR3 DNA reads TGTGCCTGGAGTGTACCCCTAGCGGGAAAGGAGACCCAGTACTTC. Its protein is CAWSVPLAGKETQYF.